This T cell receptor beta chain comes out of a study of CD4 T cells in relation to SARS-CoV-2 and coronaviruses (dated by TCRdb to the early 2020s). The study in broad terms: In the ViraFEST assay, PBMCs were grown with antigen for roughly ten days, and TCR beta CDR3s were then sequenced to identify antigen-specific clonal expansions. For other donors in the study, expansion assays were sequenced with a different, Illumina-based TCR-beta assay. Memory CD4+ T cell crossreactivity between SARS-CoV-2 and common cold coronavirus spike proteins was assessed at the TCR clonotype level in the study. Samples from a few pre-COVID donors and the naive versus memory experiments were sequenced with the Adaptive Biotechnologies TCR-sequencing kit; other data were Illumina-based. Shared crossreactive spike epitopes were mapped to their HLA restriction using patient-derived lymphoblastoid cell lines. An HIV-1 Nef peptide pool or a no-peptide culture served as the negative reference condition. What the work shows at the level of the full study, not this receptor alone: Since the crossreactivity analysis centred on spike protein, crossreactivity against other viral proteins was not assessed. In roughly two thirds of donors, memory CD4+ clonotypes turned up that crossrecognized SARS-CoV-2 and at least one common cold coronavirus spike. No donor contributed both pre-pandemic and post-infection samples, which limited tracing the source of pre-existing responses. Compared with monoreactive clones, crossreactive clones had significantly weaker SARS-CoV-2-driven expansion, a result consistent with antigenic imprinting. Small numbers of patients and of tested TCRs limited the study.

Libraries were built with the immunoSEQ multiplex PCR assay. The authors' analysis ran thus. During preprocessing, nonproductive sequences were removed, along with CDR3s that did not begin with C, did not end with F or W, or were shorter than 7 amino acids. Antigen-specific clonotypes were called with the MANAFEST web app, based on expansion relative to reference and other culture wells. To be counted as positive, a clone had to show significant expansion compared with the reference culture, at an FDR below 0.05, in 2 of 3 replicate wells. For a clone to be considered positive, significant expansion relative to all other tandem wells and an odds ratio above 5 were also required. CDR3 homology was quantified as pairwise Levenshtein distance, calculated with the stringdist R package after three terminal residues were trimmed from each end. TCRdb stores this immuneACCESS table with in-frame sequences only. Part of the clones is absent; in the studies checked, under half of the shortfall reflects unresolved V genes, and no reason is known for the rest. V and J calls and clone size follow that table, whereas D and trimming were derived from the DNA. The sample table holds tens of thousands of clones, of which 70% to 80% were seen once. Of the sample, 16% is held by the ten largest clones.

The germline ends are 19 bases apart after V is trimmed by 7 bases and J by 3 bases. CDR3 length: 14 amino acids, cysteine to phenylalanine. The only DNA kept is the CDR3, 42 bases in frame from the first base. Sequences GTSNPN (CDR1) and SVGIG (CDR2) are obtained from the germline V gene (reference sequence). In regard to this clone: Its specific antigen is unknown. Per-base qualities were not stored, and no clone one base away is much larger.

CD4+ T cells from unexposed donors were collected before the COVID-19 pandemic (2011-2018). Following 10 days of culture, the EasySep CD4+ T cell isolation kit was used to isolate CD4+ T cells. Unexposed donor CD4+ T cells were tested for reactivity to SARS-CoV-2 S and N and four common cold coronavirus spike pools, as cell number allowed. PBMCs were cultured at some 2 million per well in IMDM supplemented with around 5.1% human AB serum and about 9 IU/ml IL-2. Half of the culture medium was replaced with fresh IL-2-containing medium on days 3 and 7. Triplicate replicate wells were generally used for each peptide culture condition. The leukapheresis product for the unexposed donors was obtained through commercial purchase. Ficoll-Paque PLUS gradient centrifugation was used to isolate PBMCs from either whole blood or leukapheresis product. PBMCs were either cryopreserved at -140 degrees C or used fresh in the expansion assay. The QIAamp Micro DNA Kit was used to extract genomic DNA from the CD4+ T cells.

This sequence uses TRBV30 and TRBJ2-7; the D segment is perhaps TRBD1 or TRBD2, each sharing 5 matched bases. The source material was CD4+ T cells from PBMCs, cultured in vitro. The sequence came from a human donor in good health. For the CDR3, the sequence is CAYVPGRANYEQYF. DNA sequence: TGTGCCTACGTACCAGGGAGAGCCAACTACGAGCAGTACTTC.